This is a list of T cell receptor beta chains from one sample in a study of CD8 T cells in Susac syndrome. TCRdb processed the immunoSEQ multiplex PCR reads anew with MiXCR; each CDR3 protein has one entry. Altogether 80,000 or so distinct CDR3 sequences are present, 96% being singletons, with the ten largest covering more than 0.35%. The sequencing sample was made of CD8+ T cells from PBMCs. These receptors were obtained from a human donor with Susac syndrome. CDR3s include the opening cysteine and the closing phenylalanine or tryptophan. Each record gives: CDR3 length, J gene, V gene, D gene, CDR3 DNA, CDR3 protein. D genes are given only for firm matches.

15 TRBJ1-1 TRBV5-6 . TGTGCCAGCAGCTTGGCGCCAGGTTTGAACACTGAAGCTTTCTTT CASSLAPGLNTEAFF
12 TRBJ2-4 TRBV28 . TGTGCCAGCACCGATAGCGGAAACATTCAGTACTTC CASTDSGNIQYF
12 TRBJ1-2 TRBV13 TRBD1 TGTGCCAGCAGCCCTGGGACAGATGGCTACACCTTC CASSPGTDGYTF
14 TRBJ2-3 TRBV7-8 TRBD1 TGTGCCAGCAGTGGGACAGGGCCTCGAGATACGCAGTATTTT CASSGTGPRDTQYF
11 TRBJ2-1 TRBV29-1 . TGCAGCGTTGTCCAACGGAATGAGCAGTTCTTC CSVVQRNEQFF
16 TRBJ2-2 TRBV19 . TGTGCCTCACGCCCAGGGTGGGGTGCGAACACCGGGGAGCTGTTTTTT CASRPGWGANTGELFF
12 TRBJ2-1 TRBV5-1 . TGCGCCAGCAGCAAGAACAGGGTTGAGCAGTTCTTC CASSKNRVEQFF
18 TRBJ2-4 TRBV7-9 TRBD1 TGTGCCAGCAGCTATGACGGACAGGTGCCCCAAGCCAAAAACATTCAGTACTTC CASSYDGQVPQAKNIQYF
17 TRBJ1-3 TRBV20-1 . TGCAGTGCTAGAGTGAGCGTCAGGGACTTCTCTGGAAACACCATATATTTT CSARVSVRDFSGNTIYF
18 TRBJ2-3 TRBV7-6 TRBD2 TGTGCCAGCAGCTTTAGGCCGACTAGCGGGAGGTCGACAGATACGCAGTATTTT CASSFRPTSGRSTDTQYF
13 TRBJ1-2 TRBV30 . TGTGCCTGGACCCCCAGCGGGGGCCTTGGCTACACCTTC CAWTPSGGLGYTF
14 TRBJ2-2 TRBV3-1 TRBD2 TGTGCCAGCCACCCTAGCGGTCAGACCGGGGAGCTGTTTTTT CASHPSGQTGELFF
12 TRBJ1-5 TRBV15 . TGTGCCACCAGCTCCGAGTTTCAGCCCCAGCATTTT CATSSEFQPQHF
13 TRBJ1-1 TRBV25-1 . TGTGCCAGCAGTCGGGGGGGGTACACTGAAGCTTTCTTT CASSRGGYTEAFF
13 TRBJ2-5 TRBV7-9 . TGTGCCAGCAGCGAGCGGTTTCAAGAGACCCAGTACTTC CASSERFQETQYF
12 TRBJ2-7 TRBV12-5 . TGTGCTAGTGGTTCAAAATCAGACGAGCAGTACTTC CASGSKSDEQYF
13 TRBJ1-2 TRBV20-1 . TGCAGTGCCCTTCCCCAGGATGGCTATGGCTACACCTTC CSALPQDGYGYTF
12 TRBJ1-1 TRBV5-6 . TGTGCCAGCAGTTATCTCATGACTGAAGCTTTCTTT CASSYLMTEAFF
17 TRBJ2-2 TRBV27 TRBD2 TGTGCCAGCGGTCGTGGGCTAGCGGGAGGCGGCACCGGGGAGCTGTTTTTT CASGRGLAGGGTGELFF
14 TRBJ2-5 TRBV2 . TGTGCCAGCAGTGAAGTAGCGGCCCAAGAGACCCAGTACTTC CASSEVAAQETQYF
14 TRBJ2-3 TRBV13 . TGTGCCAGCAGCTTCCAGGGAGCGTCAGATACGCAGTATTTT CASSFQGASDTQYF
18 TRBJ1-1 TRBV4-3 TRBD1 TGCGCCAGCAGCCAAGTTGGGGGACAGCGATCTTTGAACACTGAAGCTTTCTTT CASSQVGGQRSLNTEAFF
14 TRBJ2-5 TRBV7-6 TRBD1 TGTGCCAGCAGCTTTAAGACAGGGGCCGAGACCCAGTACTTC CASSFKTGAETQYF
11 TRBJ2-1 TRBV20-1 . TGCAGTGCTAGAGGGGGTAGCGAGCAGTTCTTC CSARGGSEQFF
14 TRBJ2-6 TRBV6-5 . TGTGCCAGCAGTTACTCGTTTGGGGCCAACGTCCTGACTTTC CASSYSFGANVLTF
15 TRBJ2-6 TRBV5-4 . TGTGCCAGCAGCGGCGGGACAGCTTGGGCCAACGTCCTGACTTTC CASSGGTAWANVLTF
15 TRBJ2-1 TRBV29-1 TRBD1 TGCAGCGTCGACACGGACAGGGGCCTACTTTTTGGGATGTTCTTC CSVDTDRGLLFGMFF
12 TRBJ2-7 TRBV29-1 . TGCAGCGTTTTTGGTCGGGGTTACGAGCAGTACTTC CSVFGRGYEQYF
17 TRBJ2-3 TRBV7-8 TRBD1 TGTGCCAGCAGCTCCCACGGATGGACAGGGGCTCGGGATACGCAGTATTTT CASSSHGWTGARDTQYF
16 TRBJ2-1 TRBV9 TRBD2 TGTGCCAGCAGCGTAGAGGCGGGAGATCCCTACAATGAGCAGTTCTTC CASSVEAGDPYNEQFF
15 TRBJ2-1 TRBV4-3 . TGCGCCAGCAGCCATGGACGGGGGCCGGGTAATGAGCAGTTCTTC CASSHGRGPGNEQFF
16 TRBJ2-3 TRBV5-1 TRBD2 TGCGCCAGCAGCTTGGTACCAGCGGGAGGGGAAGATACGCAGTATTTT CASSLVPAGGEDTQYF
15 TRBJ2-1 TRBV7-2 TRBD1 TGTGCCAGCAGCTTCCATTACAGGGGTATCAATGAGCAGTTCTTC CASSFHYRGINEQFF